What follows are 20 T cell receptor beta chains derived from one specimen sequenced in a study of blood T cell repertoires in COVID-19 (dated by TCRdb to 2018 to 2020). The library was built by means of the immunoSEQ multiplex PCR assay. TCRdb provides this immuneACCESS table in a form limited to in-frame rearrangements. Some clones are lacking; in checked studies, under half of them reflect an unresolved V gene, and why the rest are absent is not known. Present in this sample are 150,000 to 180,000 clones, about 80% of which were seen just once. The ten largest clones capture over 0.5% of the sample. Sequenced input: peripheral blood. These receptor sequences come from a man aged 55 to 70 with acute or convalescent COVID-19.

The chain recombines TRBV9 with TRBJ1-3; the match to TRBD1 covers 8 bases. V dropped 3 bases and J dropped 0; count of bases not matched to a gene: 8. Germline V gene lookup returns CDR1 SGDLS and CDR2 YYNGEE. The CDR3 consists of 17 residues. The CDR3 region is CASSATLGQGSGNTIYF. The CDR3 DNA reads as TGTGCCAGCAGCGCGACCCTAGGACAGGGCTCTGGAAACACCATATATTTT.

This rearrangement joins TRBV20-1 to TRBJ2-1; TRBD2 agrees at 12 bases. Germline values: CDR1 DFQATT, CDR2 SNEGSKA (reference sequence). CDR3 length: 14 amino acids. Unmatched junction bases numbered 6, after V lost 3 bases and J lost 9 bases. The CDR3 DNA reads as TGCAGTGCTAGTTGGCTAGCGGGAGGGTTTGAGCAGTTCTTC. It translates to CSASWLAGGFEQFF.

The genes are TRBV30 and TRBJ1-5; D is uncertain. This CDR3 contains 14 residues. V lost 0 bases, J lost 3 bases, and 9 bases lay in between. The V gene's germline CDR1 is GTSNPN and CDR2 SVGIG (reference sequence). Here the CDR3 reads CAWSVADFNQPQHF. DNA of the CDR3: TGTGCCTGGAGTGTAGCGGACTTCAATCAGCCCCAGCATTTT.

This clone appeared once. The chain is built from TRBV7-2 and TRBJ2-7, with 7 positions matching TRBD2. Germline values: CDR1 SGHTA, CDR2 FQGNSA. Trimming took 5 bases from V and 5 from J; bases not matched to a gene: 9. This CDR3 comprises 14 residues. CDR3 sequence (DNA): TGTGCCAGCAGCGGTGGACTAGGATTAAACGAGCAGTACTTC. This gives the protein CASSGGLGLNEQYF. The full variable domain, with the rest looked up from reference TRBV7-2 and TRBJ2-7, is GAGVSQSPSNKVTEKGKDVELRCDPISGHTALYWYRQSLGQGLEFLIYFQGNSAPDKSGLPSDRFSAERTGGSVSTLTIQRTQQEDSAVYLCASSGGLGLNEQYFGPGTRLTVT.

The chain has TRBV7-7 and TRBJ2-1; 11 nucleotides align to TRBD1. Germline loops: CDR1 SSHAT, CDR2 FNYEAQ (reference sequence). V dropped 5 bases and J dropped 6; count of bases not matched to a gene: 6. The CDR3 is 15 residues long. CDR3 residues: CASSPGTGGGNEQFF. The CDR3 DNA sequence: TGTGCCAGCAGCCCCGGGACAGGGGGTGGCAATGAGCAGTTCTTC. Drawing the rest from reference TRBV7-7 and TRBJ2-1, the complete variable domain is GAGVSQSPRYKVTKRGQDVTLRCDPISSHATLYWYQQALGQGPEFLTYFNYEAQPDKSGLPSDRFSAERPEGSISTLTIQRTEQRDSAMYRCASSPGTGGGNEQFFGPGTRLTVL.

The J gene is TRBJ2-1, the V gene TRBV5-4; 11 bases are a match to TRBD1. The CDR3 extends over 16 amino acids. Germline values: CDR1 SGHNT, CDR2 YYREEE (reference sequence). Losses at the gene ends were 4 bases for V and 9 bases for J; bases not matched to a gene: 12. The CDR3 is CASSQQSGQGVREQFF. The DNA for the CDR3 is TGTGCCAGCAGCCAGCAGTCGGGACAGGGGGTACGTGAGCAGTTCTTC.

CDR3 loop: CASSTSGIYEQYF. The CDR3 DNA sequence: TGTGCCAGCTCAACTAGCGGGATTTACGAGCAGTACTTC. The chain carries TRBV18 and TRBJ2-7; TRBD2 aligns across 10 bases. Germline lookup yields CDR1 KGHSH and CDR2 LQKENI. This CDR3 contains 13 residues. V lost 5 bases and J lost 4; bases outside the gene matches: 2.

The V call is TRBV7-3, the J call TRBJ1-1, with D possibly TRBD1 on 6 matching bases. With 2 bases removed from V and 10 bases from J, the gap between germline ends came to 29 bases. CDR3 length: 18 amino acids. The V gene's germline CDR1 is SGHTA and CDR2 FQGTGA. The CDR3 protein is CASSLESLTGQRRAGAFF. In DNA, the CDR3 is TGTGCCAGCAGCTTAGAGTCTCTAACCGGACAGCGACGGGCGGGAGCTTTCTTT.

The chain uses TRBV7-9 and TRBJ1-4; 8 positions match TRBD1. The germline gives CDR1 SEHNR, CDR2 FQNEAQ (reference sequence). Germline trimming cut 4 bases from V and 4 bases from J; bases unmatched to any gene: 2. The CDR3 has 14 residues. The CDR3 reads CASSSGGLNEKLFF. The DNA of the CDR3 is TGTGCCAGCAGCTCAGGGGGCCTTAATGAAAAACTGTTTTTT.

The chain employs TRBV5-4 and TRBJ2-1, with TRBD1 matching 9 bases. V shed 2 bases, J shed 7 bases, and the junction held 7 bases outside the gene matches. The CDR3 length is 15 residues. From germline, CDR1 is SGHNT and CDR2 YYREEE (reference sequence). The CDR3 reads CASSLPIGQGNEQFF. The CDR3 coding sequence is TGTGCCAGCAGCTTACCCATCGGACAGGGGAATGAGCAGTTCTTC.

The rearrangement joins TRBV28 to TRBJ2-1; 9 bases fit TRBD2. This CDR3 has 15 amino acids. Per germline, CDR1 MDHEN and CDR2 SYDVKM. The V and J ends lost 3 bases and 4 bases, in that order; junction bases with no gene match: 4. In DNA form, the CDR3 reads TGTGCCAGCAGTTTGAGGCTAGCGGGATACAATGAGCAGTTCTTC. Its translation is CASSLRLAGYNEQFF.

This chain links TRBV6-6 with TRBJ2-3; 8 bases line up with TRBD2. The CDR3 has 14 amino acids. Trimming removed 6 bases from V and 6 bases from J; junction bases left unmatched: 8. Per the germline V gene, CDR1 is MNHNY and CDR2 is SVGAGI (reference sequence). The CDR3 DNA sequence: TGTGCCAGCAGCCTAGTCGGGGGGGAGGATACGCAGTATTTT. Its protein product is CASSLVGGEDTQYF.

The chain employs TRBV19 and TRBJ1-5, with D possibly TRBD1 on 6 matching bases. Germline CDR1 LNHDA, CDR2 SQIVND (reference sequence). The CDR3 spans 16 residues. V shed 4 bases and J shed 4 bases, with 17 bases lying between them. CDR3 in DNA: TGTGCCAGTAGTACCGATCCGGGACACCATAATCAGCCCCAGCATTTT. Protein product: CASSTDPGHHNQPQHF.

This clone has a handful of counts. The chain carries TRBV3-1 (or the pseudogene TRBV3-2) and TRBJ1-5, with no clear D. CDR1 is LGHDT, CDR2 YNNKEL, per germline (reference sequence). The CDR3 runs 15 residues. The V end lost 5 bases, the J end lost 0 bases, and 11 bases lay between the germline ends. The CDR3 loop reads CASSSHSNSNQPQHF. CDR3 coding DNA: TGTGCCAGCAGCAGTCACAGTAATAGCAATCAGCCCCAGCATTTT.

The DNA for the CDR3 is TGTGCCAGCAGCCAAGTTGGACAGGGGGCTAGAGATACGCAGTATTTT. Its protein is CASSQVGQGARDTQYF. The chain combines TRBV3-1 (or the pseudogene TRBV3-2) with TRBJ2-3, with 11 bases matching TRBD1. The trim removed 1 base at V and 5 bases at J, leaving 5 bases unmatched. CDR3 length: 16 amino acids. CDR1 is LGHDT and CDR2 is YNNKEL in the germline V gene (reference sequence).

This sequence joins TRBV5-1 and TRBJ1-3, with D tentatively TRBD1 (6 bases). With 0 bases removed from V and 0 bases from J, the gap between germline ends came to 13 bases. The CDR3 covers 17 residues. Germline assignment: CDR1 SGHRS and CDR2 YFSETQ. CDR3 sequence: CASSLGAGDLSGNTIYF. In DNA form, the CDR3 reads TGCGCCAGCAGCTTGGGGGCAGGGGACCTCTCTGGAAACACCATATATTTT.

The chain couples TRBV24-1 to TRBJ2-3; 7 bases agree with TRBD2. The CDR3 consists of 15 residues. Germline values: CDR1 KGHDR, CDR2 SFDVKD. The trim removed 4 bases at V and 2 bases at J, leaving 5 bases unmatched. The CDR3 DNA follows: TGTGCCACCAGTGAGGGGGGGTCGTTCACAGATACGCAGTATTTT. This translates into CATSEGGSFTDTQYF.

DNA of the CDR3: TGTGCCAGCAGACAAACCGGGAGGTTGGGCGAGCAGTACTTC. Protein sequence: CASRQTGRLGEQYF. This chain uses TRBV6-5 with TRBJ2-7, with 7 bases identical to TRBD2. This CDR3 spans 14 amino acids. The germline V gene has CDR1 MNHEY and CDR2 SVGAGI. The J segment lost 6 bases and the V segment lost 6 bases, leaving 11 bases of the junction unmatched.

V usage is TRBV9 and J usage is TRBJ2-3; TRBD2 matches 9 bases. The CDR3 length is 16 residues. After removal of 0 bases from V and 1 base from J, the junction contained 3 bases not matched to a gene. Germline-derived CDR1 and CDR2 are SGDLS and YYNGEE. CDR3 sequence (DNA): TGTGCCAGCAGCGTAGATCCTAGCGGGGGCACAGATACGCAGTATTTT. Its translation is CASSVDPSGGTDTQYF. Full variable domain (outside the CDR3, taken from reference TRBV9 and TRBJ2-3): DSGVTQTPKHLITATGQRVTLRCSPRSGDLSVYWYQQSLDQGLQFLIQYYNGEERAKGNILERFSAQQFPDLHSELNLSSLELGDSALYFCASSVDPSGGTDTQYFGPGTRLTVL.

Concerning this clone itself: Other DNA sequences from this sample encode an identical CDR3 as well. This chain connects TRBV18 to TRBJ2-5; D gene ambiguous. The CDR3 consists of 13 residues. Germline V gene lookup returns CDR1 KGHSH and CDR2 LQKENI. Trimming stripped 3 bases from V and 2 bases from J, with 7 bases between. The CDR3 loop reads CASSPGQQETQYF. The CDR3 DNA reads TGTGCCAGCTCACCGGGCCAGCAAGAGACCCAGTACTTC. The full variable domain, in which reference TRBV18 and TRBJ2-5 provide the parts outside the CDR3, is NAGVMQNPRHLVRRRGQEARLRCSPMKGHSHVYWYRQLPEEGLKFMVYLQKENIIDESGMPKERFSAEFPKEGPSILRIQQVVRGDSAAYFCASSPGQQETQYFGPGTRLLVL.